This record looks at one T cell receptor beta chain sequence and its context. The CDR3 extends over 13 amino acids. V was trimmed by 0 bases and J by 1 base, leaving 4 bases between them. Looked up from germline, CDR1 is SGHRS and CDR2 is YFSETQ. The sample is drawn from a study of blood T cell repertoires in COVID-19. Whole-study context: Samples taken during acute and convalescent COVID-19 were collected in the United States, Italy and Spain. PBMCs, B-cell-depleted T cells, or T cells were the source of the cDNA or gDNA that made up the material.

One Seattle source followed patients from active infection through their disease course. Profiled with immunoSEQ multiplex PCR; TCRdb holds only in-frame clones, not every one. The sample contains about 170,000 clones, approximately 87% of which appear only once. The sequence was obtained from a woman aged 55-75 years with COVID-19, enrolled during active disease. Sequencing input: peripheral blood. The genes are TRBV5-1 and TRBJ1-1; D is ambiguous. The chain's CDR3 is CASSLVRNTEAFF. In DNA form, the CDR3 reads TGCGCCAGCAGCTTGGTCAGGAACACTGAAGCTTTCTTT. Full variable domain (rest looked up from reference TRBV5-1 and TRBJ1-1): KAGVTQTPRYLIKTRGQQVTLSCSPISGHRSVSWYQQTPGQGLQFLFEYFSETQRNKGNFPGRFSGRQFSNSRSEMNVSTLELGDSALYLCASSLVRNTEAFFGQGTRLTVV.